Presented here are 4 T cell receptor beta chains from one specimen sequenced in a study of blood T cells in healthy people across ages. With a J-beta primer mix and a sample-barcoded 5' primer, a second PCR ran about 7 to 11 cycles. A single record per CDR3 protein comes from TCRdb applying MiXCR to the 5' RACE reads. Among 1.5 million to 2 million distinct CDR3 sequences listed, about 50% were seen once. The sample comprised blood. All receptors come from a woman aged 40 to 50 in good health.

In DNA form, the CDR3 reads TGTGCCAGCAGTATCCAGCGGGGGGGCCTTGACGAGCAGTACTTC. Protein sequence: CASSIQRGGLDEQYF. The V gene is TRBV12-3 or TRBV12-4, the J gene TRBJ2-5; 10 bases are shared with TRBD2. The J call could be wrong; TRBJ2-7 is a better fit for the DNA end. The CDR3 contains 15 residues.

The gene calls are TRBV5-5 and TRBJ2-4; TRBD2 might be the D (7 bases). V lost 4 bases and J 13 bases, leaving 21 bases between the germline ends. Germline V gives CDR1 SGHKS, CDR2 YYEKEE (reference sequence). This CDR3 is 14 amino acids long. The DNA of the CDR3 is TGTGCCAGCAGCGCTGGGGGGGCGAACAATGAGCAGTACTTC. It yields the protein CASSAGGANNEQYF.

Points on this clonotype: A read error may account for a junction end that differs from germline. V is TRBV6-4 and J is TRBJ1-2; the match to TRBD1 covers 9 bases. The CDR3 covers 15 residues. Germline V gene lookup returns CDR1 MRHNA and CDR2 SNTAGT. The CDR3: CASRPDRGANHGYTF. Here the CDR3 DNA reads TGTGCCAGCAGGCCCGACAGGGGGGCTAACCATGGCTACACCTTC.

J is TRBJ1-1 and V is TRBV4-1, with 9 bases that match TRBD1. The CDR3 runs 16 residues. The V and J ends lost 2 bases and 1 base, in that order; junction bases with no gene match: 5. Germline V gene lookup returns CDR1 MGHRA and CDR2 YSYEKL. The CDR3 protein is CASSQPDRGPNTEAFF. CDR3 DNA: TGCGCCAGCAGCCAACCGGACAGGGGTCCGAACACTGAAGCTTTCTTT.